These 23 T cell receptor beta chains came from one sample sequenced in a study of blood T cells in healthy people across ages. A J-beta primer mix and a sample-barcoded 5' primer were used in a second PCR of about 7 to 12 cycles. A single record per CDR3 protein comes from TCRdb applying MiXCR to the 5' RACE reads. Counted here are some 1,500,000 distinct CDR3 sequences, 35% to 45% occurring once; the ten biggest clones make up more than 4%. The sequencing sample was made of blood. Every receptor here comes from a woman younger than 30 in good health.

Comments on this clonotype: A much larger clone differs by one base, so this may be a read error. The chain carries TRBV7-9 and TRBJ2-1; no reliable D call. CDR1 is SEHNR and CDR2 is FQNEAQ in the germline V gene (reference sequence). V lost 1 base, J lost 13 bases, and 11 bases lay in between. The CDR3 consists of 12 residues. DNA of the CDR3: TGTGCCAGCAGCTTAGAGGGATTGACCCAGTTCTTC. Translating it yields CASSLEGLTQFF. Full variable domain (missing parts from reference TRBV7-9 and TRBJ2-1): DTGVSQNPRHKITKRGQNVTFRCDPISEHNRLYWYRQTLGQGPEFLTYFQNEAQLEKSRLLSDRFSAERPKGSFSTLEIQRTEQGDSAMYLCASSLEGLTQFFGPGTRLTVL.

CDR3 in DNA: TGTGCCAGCAGTTTGCGGGGACAGTCCTACAATGGGCAGTACTTC. Translation gives CASSLRGQSYNGQYF. The chain employs TRBV12-3 or TRBV12-4 and TRBJ2-7; possibly TRBD1 for D (7 bases). This CDR3 is 15 amino acids long. V lost 3 bases to trimming and J lost 9 bases, with 21 bases between them.

The gene calls are TRBV14 and TRBJ1-1; D not certain. This CDR3 has 16 amino acids. Germline loops: CDR1 SGHDN, CDR2 FVKESK. Trimming removed 2 bases at V and 3 bases at J, with 16 bases between. CDR3 coding DNA: TGTGCCAGCAGCCAAACTGGAGGTGGAAGCGACACTGAAGCTTTCTTT. This sequence encodes CASSQTGGGSDTEAFF.

This chain uses TRBV18 with TRBJ2-3; D is ambiguous. V gave up 5 bases and J gave up 5 bases, with 17 bases separating them. Germline CDR1 reads KGHSH; CDR2 reads LQKENI. This CDR3 comprises 15 residues. The CDR3, as DNA: TGTGCCAGCTCAGCTTCCCTCGGACGAGTAGATACGCAGTATTTT. Translated, it gives CASSASLGRVDTQYF.

This clonotype was seen just once. This rearrangement joins TRBV10-3 to TRBJ2-5, with unresolved D. V was trimmed by 8 bases and J by 11 bases, leaving 24 bases between them. CDR1 is ENHRY and CDR2 is SYGVKD in the germline V gene. The CDR3 length is 14 residues. CDR3 loop: CAIGRDSTYNEQYF. CDR3 DNA: TGTGCCATCGGCCGAGACTCTACCTACAATGAGCAGTACTTC.

This clonotype has a handful of counts. The chain couples TRBV9 to TRBJ2-3, with D tentatively TRBD2 (5 bases). Germline CDR1 and CDR2: SGDLS and YYNGEE. The CDR3 spans 16 residues. Trimming took 3 bases from V and 1 from J, leaving 15 bases between them. Here the CDR3 reads CASSGKGGARTDTQYF. CDR3 DNA: TGTGCCAGCAGCGGAAAAGGAGGTGCCCGCACAGATACGCAGTATTTT.

This chain joins TRBV12-3 or TRBV12-4 and TRBJ2-3, with D perhaps assigned TRBD1 or TRBD2 (6 bases each). Trimming pared 2 bases from V and 1 base from J, leaving 19 bases between. This CDR3 spans 18 amino acids. The DNA of the CDR3 is TGTGCCAGCAGTTTAACCGGGGGCGGCCTCTCCCGCACAGATACGCAGTATTTT. Amino acids: CASSLTGGGLSRTDTQYF.

The chain has TRBV10-3 and TRBJ2-1; D ambiguous. The CDR3 covers 14 residues. CDR1 and CDR2 (germline): ENHRY, SYGVKD. The V and J ends lost 3 bases and 4 bases respectively, with 10 bases between them. CDR3 coding DNA: TGTGCCATCAGTGAAGGTCAGATTTACAATGAGCAGTTCTTC. Translated, it gives CAISEGQIYNEQFF.

This clonotype was counted between two and nine times. The chain recombines TRBV4-2 with TRBJ1-5, with D uncertain. This CDR3 has 13 amino acids. Germline V lookup: CDR1 LGHNA, CDR2 YNFKEQ. V dropped 2 bases and J dropped 6 bases, with 8 bases sitting between them. The CDR3 sequence: CASSQFFSQPQHF. The CDR3 bases are TGTGCCAGCAGCCAATTTTTCAGTCAGCCCCAGCATTTT.

This chain joins TRBV28 and TRBJ2-1; 8 bases align to TRBD2. J was trimmed by 2 bases and V by 3 bases; bases with no gene match: 3. The CDR3 extends over 15 amino acids. Germline V gene sequence: CDR1 MDHEN, CDR2 SYDVKM. CDR3 amino acids: CASSFQRGTYNEQFF. As DNA, the CDR3 is TGTGCCAGCAGTTTCCAGCGGGGGACCTACAATGAGCAGTTCTTC.

As DNA, the CDR3 is TGTGCCAGCAGTCAGACTAGCGGGAGGGCCCAAGAGACCCAGTACTTC. It encodes CASSQTSGRAQETQYF. The gene calls are TRBV6-5 and TRBJ2-5; 14 positions match TRBD2. The CDR3 runs to 16 residues. The V gene end was trimmed by 5 bases and the J gene end by 1 base; junction bases not matched to a gene: 3. Germline V CDR1 and CDR2: MNHEY, SVGAGI.

The chain recombines TRBV20-1 with TRBJ2-4; possibly TRBD2 for D (5 bases). Germline assignment: CDR1 DFQATT and CDR2 SNEGSKA (reference sequence). Trimming shortened V by 6 bases and J by 1 base, and 13 bases separated the two germline ends. CDR3 length: 14 residues. The CDR3 region is CSAERGTAKNIQYF. The CDR3 coding sequence is TGCAGTGCGGAACGGGGAACGGCCAAAAACATTCAGTACTTC.

The table lists this clonotype with a few counts. J is TRBJ2-3 and V is TRBV2; 9 bases fit TRBD2. Germline V gene data show CDR1 as SNHLY and CDR2 as FYNNEI. The V and J ends lost 9 bases and 3 bases, in that order; junction bases with no gene match: 7. The CDR3 consists of 14 residues. The CDR3 spells CARGSGRKTDTQYF. Written as DNA, the CDR3 is TGTGCCAGGGGTAGCGGGAGAAAGACAGATACGCAGTATTTT. Drawing the rest from reference TRBV2 and TRBJ2-3, the complete variable domain is EPEVTQTPSHQVTQMGQEVILRCVPISNHLYFYWYRQILGQKVEFLVSFYNNEISEKSEIFDDQFSVERPDGSNFTLKIRSTKLEDSAMYFCARGSGRKTDTQYFGPGTRLTVL.

The count of this clonotype is one. The chain recombines TRBV20-1 with TRBJ2-7; 9 positions match TRBD1. CDR3 length: 15 amino acids. Germline values: CDR1 DFQATT, CDR2 SNEGSKA (reference sequence). V was clipped by 0 bases and J by 1 base; unmatched bases: 4. DNA for the CDR3: TGCAGTGCTAGAGACTCCGGGACAGGGTCCTACGAGCAGTACTTC. As protein: CSARDSGTGSYEQYF.

This clonotype was seen only a few times. This may stem from a read error, because a much larger clone lies one nucleotide away. J is TRBJ2-5 and V is TRBV20-1, with D unresolved. The J call may be incorrect, as the DNA end agrees better with TRBJ2-7. The CDR3 length is 12 residues. Germline values: CDR1 DFQATT, CDR2 SNEGSKA (reference sequence). The CDR3 DNA sequence: TGCAGTCCCCAAACGGACCTCTGCGAGCAGTACTTC. This sequence encodes CSPQTDLCEQYF.

The J gene is TRBJ1-2, the V gene TRBV4-1; 7 bases align to TRBD1. CDR1 is MGHRA, CDR2 YSYEKL, per germline. The CDR3 spans 17 residues. V lost 0 bases and J lost 5; bases outside the gene matches: 12. CDR3 sequence reads: CASSQDNRGSSIYGYTF. The CDR3 bases are TGCGCCAGCAGCCAAGATAACAGGGGAAGCTCAATTTATGGCTACACCTTC.

This chain uses TRBV7-3 with TRBJ2-5, with 13 bases matching TRBD2. The length of the CDR3 is 16 residues. From germline, CDR1 is SGHTA and CDR2 FQGTGA. Trimming cost V 5 bases and J 11 bases; bases outside gene matches: 14. The CDR3 loop is CASSQGTSGMNNEQYF. CDR3 nucleotides: TGTGCCAGCAGCCAGGGGACTAGCGGGATGAACAATGAGCAGTACTTC.

This clonotype has ten or more counts. It may be a read error: a sequence one base away is much more abundant. J is TRBJ2-1 and V is TRBV12-3 or TRBV12-4, with no clear D. The CDR3 is made up of 11 amino acids. V was trimmed by 6 bases and J by 2 bases, leaving 2 bases between them. CDR3: CASRTYNEQFF. The CDR3 coding sequence is TGTGCCAGCAGAACCTACAATGAGCAGTTCTTC.

The genes are TRBV5-1 and TRBJ2-7; D may be TRBD1 (7 bases). V was cut by 2 bases and J by 6 bases, with 15 bases left in between. Germline V gives CDR1 SGHRS, CDR2 YFSETQ. This CDR3 contains 14 residues. The CDR3 loop reads CASSLNRGGAEQYF. Here the CDR3 DNA reads TGCGCCAGCAGCTTAAACAGGGGAGGCGCCGAGCAGTACTTC.

This clonotype came up a few times. The chain links TRBV25-1 to TRBJ2-1; D not certain. This CDR3 region has 11 residues. Germline CDR1 and CDR2: MGHDK and SYGVNS. V dropped 7 bases and J dropped 6 bases, with 7 bases sitting between them. CDR3 loop: CASTASNEQFF. The CDR3 coding sequence is TGTGCCAGCACCGCTAGCAATGAGCAGTTCTTC.

This clonotype was counted many times. The chain recombines TRBV6-4 with TRBJ2-2, with unresolved D. The CDR3 spans 18 residues. V was pared by 0 bases and J by 4 bases, with 18 bases between. Germline V gene sequence: CDR1 MRHNA, CDR2 SNTAGT. The CDR3 region has the DNA TGTGCCAGCAGTGACTCGGGCAACGGGCAGGAGTCCACCGGGGAGCTGTTTTTT. Protein product: CASSDSGNGQESTGELFF.

This clonotype was seen more than once but under ten times. The rearrangement uses TRBV6-1 and TRBJ2-5; the match to TRBD2 covers 10 bases. The CDR3 is made up of 14 amino acids. From germline, CDR1 is MNHNS and CDR2 SASEGT. Trimming at V came to 4 bases and at J to 5 bases, leaving 4 bases not matched to a gene. The CDR3 protein is CASSASGSGETQYF. The CDR3 DNA reads as TGTGCCAGCAGTGCTAGCGGGAGTGGGGAGACCCAGTACTTC.

In its sample, this clonotype was seen a few times. CDR3 residues: CASSPRVSTGELFF. CDR3 DNA: TGCGCCAGCAGCCCCAGGGTGAGCACCGGGGAGCTGTTTTTT. The chain carries TRBV4-3 and TRBJ2-2, with D perhaps TRBD1 (5 bases). The CDR3 is made up of 14 amino acids. Trimming stripped 4 bases from V and 4 bases from J, with 10 bases between. CDR1 and CDR2 from the germline V gene are LGHNA and YSLEER.